The 27 T cell receptor beta chains in this list originate from one sample, sequenced in a study of cytomegalovirus exposure and HLA in healthy donors. Vbeta (60) and Jbeta (13) primers were used in the PCR. Repertoires were generated with immunoSEQ multiplex PCR, while TCRdb's copy carries only in-frame clones and drops some. In the table there are 150,000 to 200,000 clones, roughly 76% of which are singletons. Sequenced: PBMCs. Receptors were obtained from a woman aged 18-30 years in good health and CMV-seropositive.

The J gene is TRBJ1-2, the V gene TRBV10-3; 8 nucleotides align to TRBD1. CDR1 is ENHRY, CDR2 SYGVKD, per germline. The CDR3 loop spans 12 amino acids. V gave up 5 bases and J gave up 10 bases; unmatched junction bases: 6. CDR3 residues: CAISPDRVFYTF. The CDR3 nucleotides read TGTGCCATCAGTCCGGACAGGGTTTTCTACACCTTC.

The rearrangement joins TRBV30 to TRBJ2-2; D gene ambiguous. Trimming cost V 0 bases and J 0 bases, with 5 bases left between them. Germline lookup yields CDR1 GTSNPN and CDR2 SVGIG (reference sequence). This CDR3 contains 14 residues. CDR3 sequence: CAWSVAANTGELFF. CDR3 nucleotides: TGTGCCTGGAGTGTGGCGGCGAACACCGGGGAGCTGTTTTTT.

This clone was seen a single time. J is TRBJ2-6 and V is TRBV11-2; 7 bases line up with TRBD2. The junction had 7 bases not matched to a gene; V was cut back by 5 bases and J by 0 bases. The CDR3 is made up of 17 amino acids. Germline assignment: CDR1 SGHAT and CDR2 FQNNGV. CDR3 DNA: TGTGCCAGCAGCCTGAGCGGGACGGGCTCTGGGGCCAACGTCCTGACTTTC. This translates into CASSLSGTGSGANVLTF.

This chain links TRBV28 with TRBJ2-5; 7 bases are shared with TRBD2. The J segment lost 1 base and the V segment lost 6 bases, leaving 2 bases of the junction unmatched. The CDR3 is 13 amino acids. Germline V gives CDR1 MDHEN, CDR2 SYDVKM. As DNA, the CDR3 is TGTGCCAGCAGCCGGGGGGTCCAAGAGACCCAGTACTTC. Translated: CASSRGVQETQYF.

This chain uses TRBV10-3 with TRBJ1-2; D is uncertain. The length of the CDR3 is 13 residues. CDR1 ENHRY and CDR2 SYGVKD come from the germline V gene. Trimming shortened V by 6 bases and J by 2 bases, and 10 bases separated the two germline ends. Written as DNA, the CDR3 is TGTGCCATCAGACCCGACATAAACTATGGCTACACCTTC. Its translation: CAIRPDINYGYTF.

This chain connects TRBV4-2 to TRBJ2-5; 16 bases are a match to TRBD2. CDR3 length: 15 amino acids. V lost 6 bases and J lost 9; bases outside the gene matches: 7. CDR1 is LGHNA and CDR2 is YNFKEQ in the germline V gene. The CDR3 nucleotides read TGTGCCAGCAGTCCCGGGACTAGCGGGGGGGCGGCCCAGTACTTC. Translating gives CASSPGTSGGAAQYF.

The chain uses TRBV29-1 and TRBJ2-7, with D maybe TRBD1 (6 bases). Trimming stripped 0 bases from V and 2 bases from J, with 11 bases between. The CDR3 sequence is 14 residues long. In germline, CDR1 is SQVTM, CDR2 ANQGSEA. CDR3 bases: TGCAGCGTTGAAGATAACAGGGTAACCTACGAGCAGTACTTC. Residues: CSVEDNRVTYEQYF.

The rearrangement links TRBV11-3 to TRBJ2-3, with D maybe TRBD2 (6 bases). The V end lost 4 bases, the J end lost 0 bases, and 14 bases lay between the germline ends. The germline CDR1 and CDR2 sequences are SGHNT and YENEEA. This CDR3 has 16 amino acids. For the CDR3, the DNA is TGTGCCAGCAGCTCCCGCAGCGGGCAAAGCACAGATACGCAGTATTTT. This gives the protein CASSSRSGQSTDTQYF.

V usage is TRBV6-5 and J usage is TRBJ1-1; weak D call: TRBD1 (6 bases). Germline V CDR1 and CDR2: MNHEY, SVGAGI. The CDR3 runs to 16 residues. Trimming shortened V by 0 bases and J by 2 bases, and 13 bases separated the two germline ends. The CDR3 DNA follows: TGTGCCAGCAGTTACTCATCAGGGGAGGGTAACACTGAAGCTTTCTTT. Amino acid sequence: CASSYSSGEGNTEAFF.

The chain combines TRBV4-3 with TRBJ2-7; 8 bases fit TRBD1. The V segment lost 0 bases and the J segment 3 bases; nucleotides outside the gene matches: 1. The CDR3 consists of 14 residues. The germline V gene has CDR1 LGHNA and CDR2 YSLEER. CDR3 sequence: CASSQEGQDYEQYF. The CDR3 DNA is TGCGCCAGCAGCCAAGAGGGACAGGACTACGAGCAGTACTTC.

The V and J genes are TRBV30 and TRBJ2-1; 10 bases line up with TRBD2. The CDR3 extends over 17 amino acids. Germline CDR1 reads GTSNPN; CDR2 reads SVGIG (reference sequence). J lost 4 bases, V lost 1 base, and 10 bases had no gene match. This CDR3 is CAWSAGSGGARYNEQFF. In DNA, the CDR3 is TGTGCCTGGAGTGCGGGCAGCGGGGGGGCGCGGTACAATGAGCAGTTCTTC. The full variable domain, rest sourced from reference TRBV30 and TRBJ2-1, is SQTIHQWPATLVQPVGSPLSLECTVEGTSNPNLYWYRQAAGRGLQLLFYSVGIGQISSEVPQNLSASRPQDRQFILSSKKLLLSDSGFYLCAWSAGSGGARYNEQFFGPGTRLTVL.

This clone was detected only a few times. The rearrangement links TRBV4-3 to TRBJ2-2; D is unresolved. Germline CDR1 reads LGHNA; CDR2 reads YSLEER. The CDR3 sequence is 13 residues long. The V end was cut by 3 bases, the J end by 1 base, with 3 bases between. For the CDR3, the DNA is TGCGCCAGCAGCCAGAGGAACACCGGGGAGCTGTTTTTT. It encodes CASSQRNTGELFF.

The V gene is TRBV9, the J gene TRBJ2-7; D ambiguous. With 3 bases removed from V and 2 bases from J, the gap between germline ends came to 9 bases. This CDR3 has 13 residues. Germline loops: CDR1 SGDLS, CDR2 YYNGEE. The CDR3: CASSGQVAYEQYF. CDR3 in DNA: TGTGCCAGCAGCGGCCAGGTGGCCTACGAGCAGTACTTC.

The chain is built from TRBV29-1 and TRBJ2-7; 9 bases are a match to TRBD2. The CDR3 sequence is 14 residues long. With V trimmed by 0 bases and J by 4 bases, 4 bases remained unmatched. In germline, CDR1 is SQVTM, CDR2 ANQGSEA. The CDR3 protein is CSVEEAGGSYEQYF. CDR3 nucleotides: TGCAGCGTTGAAGAAGCGGGGGGTAGTTACGAGCAGTACTTC.

The genes are TRBV10-1 and TRBJ1-2, with TRBD1 as a possible D gene (5 bases). V was cut by 5 bases and J by 5 bases, with 15 bases left in between. CDR3 length equals 14 residues. Germline V lookup: CDR1 WNHNN, CDR2 SYGVQD (reference sequence). The CDR3 region is CASSRGGVVYGYTF. CDR3 sequence (DNA): TGCGCCAGCAGTAGGGGCGGGGTTGTGTATGGCTACACCTTC.

The CDR3 DNA reads as TGTGCCAGCAGCTTGAGGCGCGGAGGAAACATGAACACTGAAGCTTTCTTT. It translates to CASSLRRGGNMNTEAFF. This rearrangement joins TRBV5-4 to TRBJ1-1; D is uncertain. Trimming stripped 1 base from V and 0 bases from J, with 16 bases between. The CDR3 has 17 amino acids. Germline CDR1 reads SGHNT; CDR2 reads YYREEE (reference sequence).

In its sample, this clone was seen a few times. The rearrangement uses TRBV4-2 and TRBJ1-4; D might be TRBD1 (5 bases). The V end lost 4 bases, the J end lost 8 bases, and 14 bases lay between the germline ends. Germline loops: CDR1 LGHNA, CDR2 YNFKEQ. CDR3 length: 14 residues. Here the CDR3 reads CASSRGKGREKLFF. Written as DNA, the CDR3 is TGTGCCAGCAGCCGCGGCAAGGGGCGCGAAAAACTGTTTTTT.

CDR3 loop: CASSEFKTGSDTQYF. The CDR3 DNA reads TGTGCCAGCAGTGAGTTTAAAACAGGGTCAGATACGCAGTATTTT. The chain combines TRBV25-1 with TRBJ2-3, with D possibly TRBD1 on 6 matching bases. Germline V gene sequence: CDR1 MGHDK, CDR2 SYGVNS. This CDR3 region has 15 residues. V was pared by 3 bases and J by 4 bases, with 14 bases between.

The genes are TRBV19 and TRBJ1-1; no definite D call. V gave up 3 bases and J gave up 3 bases, with 8 bases separating them. CDR3 length: 13 amino acids. Germline V lookup: CDR1 LNHDA, CDR2 SQIVND (reference sequence). CDR3 sequence reads: CASSMTRDTEAFF. CDR3 sequence (DNA): TGTGCCAGTAGTATGACGAGGGACACTGAAGCTTTCTTT. Variable domain in full (rest from reference TRBV19 and TRBJ1-1): DGGITQSPKYLFRKEGQNVTLSCEQNLNHDAMYWYRQDPGQGLRLIYYSQIVNDFQKGDIAEGYSVSREKKESFPLTVTSAQKNPTAFYLCASSMTRDTEAFFGQGTRLTVV.

About this clone itself: The junction departs from germline at one end; a sequencing error may be responsible. The J gene is TRBJ2-1, the V gene TRBV7-9; TRBD2 matches 8 bases. CDR1 and CDR2 from the germline V gene are SEHNR and FQNEAQ (reference sequence). CDR3 length equals 15 residues. The CDR3 sequence is CAGSPSGSSYNEQFF. In DNA form, the CDR3 reads TGTGCCGGCAGCCCAAGCGGGAGCTCCTACAATGAGCAGTTCTTC. The variable domain in full, completed from reference TRBV7-9 and TRBJ2-1, reads DTGVSQNPRHKITKRGQNVTFRCDPISEHNRLYWYRQTLGQGPEFLTYFQNEAQLEKSRLLSDRFSAERPKGSFSTLEIQRTEQGDSAMYLCAGSPSGSSYNEQFFGPGTRLTVL.

This chain uses TRBV9 with TRBJ1-3; D perhaps matches TRBD1 (5 bases). V was cut by 3 bases and J by 0 bases, with 16 bases left in between. Germline values: CDR1 SGDLS, CDR2 YYNGEE. The CDR3 is 17 residues long. The CDR3 loop reads CASSAAPRTSSGNTIYF. CDR3 bases: TGTGCCAGCAGCGCCGCGCCTCGGACAAGCTCTGGAAACACCATATATTTT.

This chain uses TRBV19 with TRBJ1-5, with D perhaps matching TRBD1 (6 bases). Trimming shortened V by 4 bases and J by 8 bases, and 15 bases separated the two germline ends. The germline gives CDR1 LNHDA, CDR2 SQIVND (reference sequence). The CDR3 has 14 amino acids. DNA for the CDR3: TGTGCCAGTAGTACATCCAGGGGTTGGAAGCCCCAGCATTTT. As protein: CASSTSRGWKPQHF.

The CDR3 coding sequence is TGCGCCAGCAGCTTGGAGCCGGGGGGTGGGATGAACACTGAAGCTTTCTTT. Translation: CASSLEPGGGMNTEAFF. The chain is built from TRBV5-1 and TRBJ1-1, with TRBD1 as a possible D gene (5 bases). V lost 0 bases, J lost 0 bases, and 15 bases lay in between. Germline-derived CDR1 and CDR2 are SGHRS and YFSETQ. This CDR3 has 17 residues.

The V and J genes are TRBV29-1 and TRBJ2-1; D gene unclear. CDR1 SQVTM and CDR2 ANQGSEA come from the germline V gene. This CDR3 has 14 residues. V lost 1 base and J lost 0, with 7 bases in between. CDR3 DNA sequence: TGCAGCGTTGAAGTCCCGAGCTCCTACAATGAGCAGTTCTTC. Amino acid sequence: CSVEVPSSYNEQFF.

This chain links TRBV2 with TRBJ2-1; 10 nucleotides align to TRBD2. Trimming removed 10 bases from V and 5 bases from J; junction bases left unmatched: 14. CDR1 is SNHLY and CDR2 is FYNNEI in the germline V gene. This CDR3 comprises 16 residues. CDR3: CATCAFSGGTNNEQFF. In DNA, the CDR3 is TGTGCCACCTGCGCCTTTAGCGGGGGGACCAACAATGAGCAGTTCTTC.

The rearrangement uses TRBV6-6 and TRBJ1-1; D remains unclear. The CDR3 is 14 residues long. V gave up 5 bases and J gave up 1 base, with 11 bases separating them. Germline values: CDR1 MNHNY, CDR2 SVGAGI (reference sequence). The CDR3 loop reads CASSAPPGNTEAFF. CDR3 DNA sequence: TGTGCCAGCAGTGCGCCCCCCGGGAACACTGAAGCTTTCTTT.

A word on this clone: At one boundary the junction diverges from the germline segment, which might be a read error. This chain uses TRBV4-3 with TRBJ2-6; D may be TRBD1 (5 bases). Germline loops: CDR1 LGHNA, CDR2 YSLEER. The CDR3 covers 15 residues. The CDR3 DNA is TGCGCCAGCAGCCAACGGACCTCTGGGGCCAACGGCCTGACTTTC. Amino acid sequence: CASSQRTSGANGLTF.